The entry below describes one T cell receptor (beta chain). Antigen: not known. Losses at the gene ends were 5 bases for V and 6 bases for J; bases not matched to a gene: 6. The CDR3 length is 13 residues. In germline, CDR1 is KGHSH, CDR2 LQKENI. Sequencing used immunoSEQ multiplex PCR; TCRdb keeps in-frame clones, though not all of them. The data show over 850,000 clones, with approximately 80% seen just once and more than 0.5% held by the top ten. This record belongs to a study of shared clonotypes between healthy human individuals. As for the study in general: With ages of 18 to 49, the donors were a couple of women and a few men. Points from the study as a whole: Clonotypes shared by all four sorted-subset donors had higher generation probabilities than non-shared clonotypes. Naive subsets tended to show greater estimated richness than memory subsets.

Each donor was a Caucasian adult residing in Nashville, Tennessee. The TCR originated in a man aged 18 to 29 in good health. Some clones in this sample may be carry-over from other donors' samples. This chain links TRBV18 with TRBJ2-7; 8 positions agree with TRBD1. The material sequenced was memory CD4+ T cells from PBMCs. Subset noted: CD45RA-negative fraction. CDR3 protein: CASSAGTGGEQYF. The CDR3 nucleotides are TGTGCCAGCTCAGCCGGGACAGGCGGCGAGCAGTACTTC.